Each of the 2 T cell receptor beta chains below was sequenced from the same sample in a study of radiation and T cells in renal cell carcinoma. Generated by immunoSEQ multiplex PCR, the TCRdb table keeps only in-frame clones and is missing some. The sample lists 95,000 to 150,000 clones; 65% to 85% were seen once. The sample's time point: blood 2 weeks post-SBRT. Sample treatment: 15 Gy SBRT to primary tumor, nephrectomy 4 weeks later. The specimen was blood, collected from a patient whose treatment included radiotherapy and nephrectomy. Receptors originate from a man over 45 with renal cell carcinoma.

V gene TRBV18 combines with J gene TRBJ1-3; the D is unclear. CDR3 length: 15 amino acids. Germline V gives CDR1 KGHSH, CDR2 LQKENI. V lost 6 bases, J lost 0 bases, and 12 bases lay in between. The CDR3, as DNA: TGTGCCAGCTCCCAACCAGGAGCCTCTGGAAACACCATATATTTT. It translates to CASSQPGASGNTIYF.

This clone occurred once. V is TRBV18 and J is TRBJ1-3, with TRBD1 matching over 7 bases. From germline, CDR1 is KGHSH and CDR2 LQKENI. The CDR3 has 15 residues. J was trimmed by 4 bases and V by 3 bases; bases with no gene match: 6. The CDR3 DNA is TGTGCCAGCTCACCCGCCAGGGGGGAAGGAAACACCATATATTTT. Amino acids: CASSPARGEGNTIYF.